Below, one T cell receptor beta chain is given with its context. The CDR3 runs to 17 residues. The V end was cut by 3 bases, the J end by 6 bases, with 21 bases between. The germline V gene has CDR1 KGHSY and CDR2 FQNENV. The data derive from a study of T cell changes during pregnancy in multiple sclerosis. Using immunoSEQ multiplex PCR, the repertoire was profiled, and TCRdb retains in-frame clones only, with some absent. Of 39,000 or so clones detected, 80% to 95% appear once; the ten largest clones hold 9.5% to 13%. V is TRBV16 and J is TRBJ2-1; the D gene is possibly TRBD2 (7 bases). Sequenced here: CD8+ T cells from peripheral blood mononuclear cells, sampled after pregnancy. The TCR sequence derives from a female donor with multiple sclerosis, enrolled in a pregnancy study. CDR3 sequence (DNA): TGTGCCAGCAGCCAGATTGGGGGCGGGAGAACCGTCAATGAGCAGTTCTTC. Amino acids: CASSQIGGGRTVNEQFF.